These 20 T cell receptor beta chains share one sample of origin, sequenced in a study of blood T cell repertoires in COVID-19. Sequencing used immunoSEQ multiplex PCR; TCRdb keeps in-frame clones, though not all of them. The repertoire includes some 190,000 clones, 86% of them detected once, and 20% to 25% sits in the top ten. The sample was PBMCs or T cells enriched from blood (not recorded which). The receptors shown here come from a woman aged 40 to 50 in a cohort exposed to, infected with or recovered from COVID-19 (not recorded which).

V is TRBV5-1 and J is TRBJ2-7; TRBD2 might be the D (7 bases). V dropped 3 bases and J dropped 5 bases, with 12 bases sitting between them. This CDR3 region has 13 residues. The germline V gene encodes CDR1 SGHRS and CDR2 YFSETQ. CDR3 DNA sequence: TGCGCCAGCAGCTGGATAGGGGGGGACGAGCAGTACTTC. The encoded protein is CASSWIGGDEQYF.

This rearrangement joins TRBV7-5 to TRBJ1-2; the table's D gene call, TRBD1, was not cross checked with the DNA. TRBV7-5 is described as a pseudogene. The CDR3 spans 15 residues. CDR3 region: CVRSLVEGTVYGYTF. CDR3 nucleotides: TGTGTCAGAAGCCTCGTAGAAGGGACAGTCTATGGCTACACCTTC.

The rearrangement uses TRBV6-2 or TRBV6-3 and TRBJ2-1; 8 positions agree with TRBD2. V lost 0 bases to trimming and J lost 5 bases; unmatched junction nucleotides: 9. Germline lookup yields CDR1 MNHEY and CDR2 SVGEGT. The CDR3 runs 17 residues. The CDR3 DNA sequence: TGTGCCAGCAGTTACTCGAGTAGCACTAGCGGCAACAATGAGCAGTTCTTC. Encoded protein: CASSYSSSTSGNNEQFF.

This clone was observed a handful of times. V is TRBV5-1 and J is TRBJ2-1; 15 bases match TRBD2. V was pared by 3 bases and J by 8 bases, with 12 bases of the junction left unmatched. CDR1 is SGHRS and CDR2 is YFSETQ in the germline V gene. This CDR3 is 18 amino acids long. The CDR3 loop is CASSSGTSGGQSWDEQFF. CDR3 bases: TGCGCCAGCAGCTCCGGGACTAGCGGGGGGCAGAGCTGGGATGAGCAGTTCTTC. Using reference TRBV5-1 and TRBJ2-1 for the parts outside the CDR3, the full variable domain is KAGVTQTPRYLIKTRGQQVTLSCSPISGHRSVSWYQQTPGQGLQFLFEYFSETQRNKGNFPGRFSGRQFSNSRSEMNVSTLELGDSALYLCASSSGTSGGQSWDEQFFGPGTRLTVL.

V is TRBV16 and J is TRBJ2-2, with D maybe TRBD2 (6 bases). CDR1 KGHSY and CDR2 FQNENV come from the germline V gene. V dropped 4 bases and J dropped 7 bases, with 16 bases sitting between them. The CDR3 contains 15 residues. CDR3 DNA sequence: TGTGCCAGCAGCCCCGCCGGGGGACTCGGCGGGGAGCTGTTTTTT. It translates to CASSPAGGLGGELFF.

The chain has TRBV28 and TRBJ2-2; no clear D. The ends were cut back, 6 bases at V and 3 bases at J, with 5 bases in the middle. The CDR3 extends over 12 amino acids. CDR1 is MDHEN, CDR2 SYDVKM, per germline. The CDR3 protein is CASSSDTGELFF. CDR3 nucleotide sequence: TGTGCCAGCAGCTCAGACACCGGGGAGCTGTTTTTT.

The chain recombines TRBV4-2 with TRBJ1-1; possibly TRBD1 for D (5 bases). Trimming took 0 bases from V and 7 from J, leaving 9 bases between them. There are 13 residues in the CDR3. CDR1 LGHNA and CDR2 YNFKEQ come from the germline V gene. This CDR3 is CASSQERQLEAFF. The CDR3 nucleotides read TGTGCCAGCAGCCAAGAGCGACAGCTTGAAGCTTTCTTT.

The chain couples TRBV27 to TRBJ1-2; tentatively, D is TRBD1 (5 bases). Germline V gene data show CDR1 as MNHEY and CDR2 as SMNVEV (reference sequence). The length of the CDR3 is 14 residues. The ends were cut back, 3 bases at V and 5 bases at J, with 13 bases in the middle. DNA of the CDR3: TGTGCCAGCAGTTTTAAGGACAACCCATATGGCTACACCTTC. It specifies CASSFKDNPYGYTF.

V gene TRBV6-5 combines with J gene TRBJ1-2; perhaps TRBD1 as D (5 bases). This CDR3 has 15 amino acids. Looked up from germline, CDR1 is MNHEY and CDR2 is SVGAGI. V dropped 0 bases and J dropped 6 bases, with 14 bases sitting between them. This CDR3 reads CASSYSQRGADGYTF. DNA for the CDR3: TGTGCCAGCAGTTACTCGCAGCGCGGGGCGGATGGCTACACCTTC.

The rearrangement uses TRBV15 and TRBJ1-1; perhaps TRBD1 as D (5 bases). Germline V gene lookup returns CDR1 LNHNV and CDR2 YYDKDF (reference sequence). Trimming shortened V by 7 bases and J by 4 bases, and 13 bases separated the two germline ends. There are 13 residues in the CDR3. Here the CDR3 DNA reads TGTGCCACCATACCCGGGGGAGGCACTGAAGCTTTCTTT. It codes for CATIPGGGTEAFF.

The chain combines TRBV2 with TRBJ1-5; weak D call: TRBD1 (6 bases). Looked up from germline, CDR1 is SNHLY and CDR2 is FYNNEI. This CDR3 has 18 residues. V lost 6 bases and J lost 7, with 28 bases in between. The CDR3 reads CASSVTTGTTYTGQPQHF. The CDR3 DNA is TGTGCCAGCAGCGTGACTACAGGGACCACCTACACAGGGCAGCCCCAGCATTTT.

The chain joins TRBV2 to TRBJ1-5; TRBD1 is a possible D gene (5 bases). CDR3 length: 14 amino acids. With 6 bases removed from V and 3 bases from J, the gap between germline ends came to 12 bases. The V gene's germline CDR1 is SNHLY and CDR2 FYNNEI. CDR3 amino acids: CASSETENNQPQHF. In DNA form, the CDR3 reads TGTGCCAGCAGCGAGACAGAGAACAATCAGCCCCAGCATTTT. The variable domain in full, with the rest retrieved from reference TRBV2 and TRBJ1-5, is EPEVTQTPSHQVTQMGQEVILRCVPISNHLYFYWYRQILGQKVEFLVSFYNNEISEKSEIFDDQFSVERPDGSNFTLKIRSTKLEDSAMYFCASSETENNQPQHFGDGTRLSIL.

The V and J genes are TRBV7-2 and TRBJ2-1; the match to TRBD2 covers 8 bases. Germline CDR1 and CDR2: SGHTA and FQGNSA. V trimming: 2 bases; J trimming: 7 bases; junction bases outside the gene matches: 7. The CDR3 consists of 15 residues. The CDR3 nucleotides read TGTGCCAGCAGCTTACCGGGAGGGCCGCGGAATGAGCAGTTCTTC. Protein: CASSLPGGPRNEQFF.

The rearrangement uses TRBV29-1 and TRBJ2-2; no clear D gene. Trimming took 0 bases from V and 5 from J, leaving 7 bases between them. Germline V CDR1 and CDR2: SQVTM, ANQGSEA. The CDR3 contains 13 residues. The CDR3 is CSVEEQKTGELFF. DNA of the CDR3: TGCAGCGTTGAAGAACAGAAGACCGGGGAGCTGTTTTTT.

The rearrangement links TRBV14 to TRBJ2-5; 7 nucleotides match TRBD2. Germline loops: CDR1 SGHDN, CDR2 FVKESK. This CDR3 comprises 13 residues. Losses at the gene ends were 4 bases for V and 5 bases for J; bases not matched to a gene: 4. CDR3 region: CASSRDYEETQYF. CDR3 nucleotide sequence: TGTGCCAGCAGCCGGGACTATGAGGAGACCCAGTACTTC.

V is TRBV7-2 and J is TRBJ1-4, with 10 bases identical to TRBD1. V shed 6 bases and J 5 bases; nucleotides not matched to a gene: 9. The CDR3 covers 16 residues. Germline CDR1 reads SGHTA; CDR2 reads FQGNSA. CDR3 in amino acids: CASRRQGAAQNEKLFF. CDR3 bases: TGTGCCAGCAGGAGACAGGGGGCGGCCCAAAATGAAAAACTGTTTTTT.

This clone occurred a few times. The chain employs TRBV24-1 and TRBJ1-4; 7 bases line up with TRBD1. Germline assignment: CDR1 KGHDR and CDR2 SFDVKD. The CDR3 covers 14 residues. V was pared by 7 bases and J by 8 bases, with 9 bases of the junction left unmatched. The CDR3 protein is CATRAQGYNEKLFF. The CDR3 region has the DNA TGTGCCACCAGGGCACAGGGGTATAACGAAAAACTGTTTTTT.

The chain carries TRBV9 and TRBJ2-2; possibly TRBD1 for D (6 bases). The V end was cut by 3 bases, the J end by 5 bases, with 8 bases between. Looked up from germline, CDR1 is SGDLS and CDR2 is YYNGEE. This CDR3 contains 13 residues. As DNA, the CDR3 is TGTGCCAGCAGCGAACAGGGTACCGGGGAGCTGTTTTTT. It yields the protein CASSEQGTGELFF.

The V gene is TRBV20-1, the J gene TRBJ1-2; D is ambiguous. Germline lookup yields CDR1 DFQATT and CDR2 SNEGSKA (reference sequence). V dropped 2 bases and J dropped 14 bases, with 12 bases sitting between them. The CDR3 is 10 residues long. The chain's CDR3 is CSARPRRETF. The CDR3 nucleotides read TGCAGTGCTAGACCACGGAGGGAAACCTTC.

This clone has just a few counts. The chain combines TRBV7-9 with TRBJ1-2; 12 bases fit TRBD1. This CDR3 has 14 amino acids. Looked up from germline, CDR1 is SEHNR and CDR2 is FQNEAQ (reference sequence). V was pared by 5 bases and J by 8 bases, with 6 bases of the junction left unmatched. DNA of the CDR3: TGTGCCAGCAGCCTGGGACAGGGGGCAACGGGCTACACCTTC. It encodes CASSLGQGATGYTF.